This T cell receptor beta chain was captured by sequencing in a study of tissue T cells after allogeneic stem cell transplantation. Study-wide context: Recipient PBMCs from before transplant existed for a few GVHD patients. Notes on the study in general: Sampling depth was limited, and the cohort was small and clinically varied. Blood and spleen captured only part of the tissue TCR repertoire.

Only in-frame clones appear in the TCRdb table, and some are missing; sequencing was by immunoSEQ multiplex PCR. Among about 43,000 clones listed, roughly 92% were seen once. As regards this clone: Its antigen is not identified.

Trimming took 9 bases from V and 4 from J, leaving 18 bases between them. The CDR3 extends over 14 amino acids. Germline assignment: CDR1 MNHEY and CDR2 SVGAGI. The V gene is TRBV6-5, the J gene TRBJ2-5, with D perhaps matching TRBD1 (5 bases). The receptor's source is a woman between 35 and 70 years old who later had graft-versus-host disease after an allogeneic stem cell transplant. The sample consisted of blood, taken before transplantation. In nucleotides, the CDR3 is TGTGCCAGGACACTGCCCAGGGTTGGAGAGACCCAGTACTTC. It is translated as CARTLPRVGETQYF.